These 20 T cell receptor beta chains came from one sample sequenced in a study of blood T cell repertoires in COVID-19. Data came from immunoSEQ multiplex PCR; TCRdb stores just in-frame clones and leaves some out. The data hold fewer than 250,000 clones, with around 82% observed a single time. Sequenced material: peripheral blood. These TCRs come from a woman between 40 and 50 years old with active or convalescent COVID-19.

This sequence joins TRBV7-9 and TRBJ2-3, with 8 bases fitting TRBD1. The ends lost 8 bases at V and 8 bases at J; junction bases unmatched: 12. Per germline, CDR1 SEHNR and CDR2 FQNEAQ (reference sequence). The CDR3 covers 14 residues. As DNA, the CDR3 is TGTGCCAGCCCCCCAACAGGGGGGTCGGGTACGCAGTATTTT. Protein: CASPPTGGSGTQYF.

The V gene is TRBV13, the J gene TRBJ1-5; TRBD1 matches 9 bases. V shed 4 bases, J shed 0 bases, and the junction held 7 bases outside the gene matches. CDR1 and CDR2 from the germline V gene are PRHDT and FYEKMQ (reference sequence). This CDR3 has 17 residues. The CDR3 coding sequence is TGTGCCAGCAGCTCGCGACAGGGGGATTATAGCAATCAGCCCCAGCATTTT. This gives the protein CASSSRQGDYSNQPQHF. The full variable domain, completed using reference TRBV13 and TRBJ1-5, is AAGVIQSPRHLIKEKRETATLKCYPIPRHDTVYWYQQGPGQDPQFLISFYEKMQSDKGSIPDRFSAQQFSDYHSELNMSSLELGDSALYFCASSSRQGDYSNQPQHFGDGTRLSIL.

This rearrangement joins TRBV13 to TRBJ2-4, with D unclear. Deletions cut 1 base from V and 1 base from J, with 8 bases between. Germline V gene lookup returns CDR1 PRHDT and CDR2 FYEKMQ (reference sequence). The CDR3 spans 15 residues. The CDR3 region has the DNA TGTGCCAGCAGCTTAGCGGTCGCGGCCAAAAACATTCAGTACTTC. Translation gives CASSLAVAAKNIQYF.

V gene TRBV5-1 combines with J gene TRBJ1-1; 7 bases align to TRBD1. The CDR3 length is 16 residues. J gave up 4 bases and V 0 bases, and 9 bases lay outside the gene matches. The germline CDR1 and CDR2 sequences are SGHRS and YFSETQ. CDR3 coding DNA: TGCGCCAGCAGCTTGGTGCCCCTAGACAGGGCCACTGAAGCTTTCTTT. Amino acid sequence: CASSLVPLDRATEAFF.

The rearrangement links TRBV5-5 to TRBJ1-6, with D tentatively TRBD1 (5 bases). Per the germline V gene, CDR1 is SGHKS and CDR2 is YYEKEE (reference sequence). Trimming took 4 bases from V and 4 from J, leaving 15 bases between them. The CDR3 runs to 16 residues. The CDR3 coding sequence is TGTGCCAGCAGCCCCAACCCGACAGAATATAATTCACCCCTCCACTTT. Residues: CASSPNPTEYNSPLHF.

This chain connects TRBV2 to TRBJ2-1; 8 bases line up with TRBD2. This CDR3 contains 15 residues. The germline V gene has CDR1 SNHLY and CDR2 FYNNEI. V lost 3 bases and J lost 8; bases outside the gene matches: 9. CDR3: CASSDLGLVFYEQFF. CDR3 DNA: TGTGCCAGCAGTGATCTGGGACTAGTTTTCTATGAGCAGTTCTTC.

The chain uses TRBV7-9 and TRBJ2-7, with 10 positions matching TRBD2. The germline V gene has CDR1 SEHNR and CDR2 FQNEAQ (reference sequence). This CDR3 contains 16 residues. J was trimmed by 7 bases and V by 1 base; bases with no gene match: 10. Here the CDR3 reads CASSLETLAGDREQYF. The CDR3 nucleotides are TGTGCCAGCAGCTTAGAGACTCTAGCGGGAGATCGAGAGCAGTACTTC.

The chain recombines TRBV5-6 with TRBJ2-7, with D perhaps matching TRBD1 (5 bases). Germline V gives CDR1 SGHDT, CDR2 YYEEEE. Trimming shortened V by 1 base and J by 4 bases, and 15 bases separated the two germline ends. The CDR3 consists of 15 residues. CDR3 region: CASSLRAGSYYEQYF. The CDR3 coding sequence is TGTGCCAGCAGCTTGAGAGCAGGGTCGTATTACGAGCAGTACTTC.

The chain couples TRBV7-9 to TRBJ1-1; D is unclear. Germline V gives CDR1 SEHNR, CDR2 FQNEAQ (reference sequence). The CDR3 covers 14 residues. Trimming stripped 7 bases from V and 0 bases from J, with 12 bases between. The DNA of the CDR3 is TGTGCCAGCAAGTGGAACGACATGAACACTGAAGCTTTCTTT. Protein product: CASKWNDMNTEAFF.

The chain couples TRBV11-3 to TRBJ1-5, with D unclear. This CDR3 is 14 amino acids long. Trimming left V 1 base short and J 3 bases short, with 7 bases between. Germline values: CDR1 SGHNT, CDR2 YENEEA. The chain's CDR3 is CASSLGLPNQPQHF. The DNA for the CDR3 is TGTGCCAGCAGCTTAGGGCTGCCCAATCAGCCCCAGCATTTT.

This clone appeared a few times. This chain connects TRBV6-4 to TRBJ1-2; unclear D gene. The germline V gene has CDR1 MRHNA and CDR2 SNTAGT. V was trimmed by 3 bases and J by 1 base, leaving 6 bases between them. The CDR3 extends over 13 amino acids. CDR3 sequence: CASSEEFNYGYTF. CDR3 coding DNA: TGTGCCAGCAGTGAGGAGTTTAACTATGGCTACACCTTC.

This chain uses TRBV24-1 with TRBJ2-1; 9 positions match TRBD2. The CDR3 length is 19 residues. Germline V gene data show CDR1 as KGHDR and CDR2 as SFDVKD. Germline trimming cut 2 bases from V and 0 bases from J; bases unmatched to any gene: 10. The CDR3 DNA is TGTGCCACCAGTGATTCGCGGGGGGGGCGTACGAGCTCCTACAATGAGCAGTTCTTC. As protein: CATSDSRGGRTSSYNEQFF.

This chain connects TRBV7-9 to TRBJ2-7; weak D call: TRBD2 (6 bases). V dropped 4 bases and J dropped 3 bases, with 19 bases sitting between them. CDR1 is SEHNR and CDR2 is FQNEAQ in the germline V gene (reference sequence). The CDR3 covers 16 residues. The CDR3 DNA reads TGTGCCAGCAGCTCCCGGGGGTCAGCGGATCTCTACGAGCAGTACTTC. It yields the protein CASSSRGSADLYEQYF.

The rearrangement joins TRBV30 to TRBJ1-2; possibly TRBD1 for D (6 bases). The CDR3 has 13 residues. Looked up from germline, CDR1 is GTSNPN and CDR2 is SVGIG (reference sequence). Trimming stripped 1 base from V and 9 bases from J, with 15 bases between. The CDR3 nucleotides are TGTGCCTGGAGTGAAGACAGGAAGGGGAGCTACACCTTC. This encodes CAWSEDRKGSYTF. Using reference TRBV30 and TRBJ1-2 for the parts outside the CDR3, the full variable domain is SQTIHQWPATLVQPVGSPLSLECTVEGTSNPNLYWYRQAAGRGLQLLFYSVGIGQISSEVPQNLSASRPQDRQFILSSKKLLLSDSGFYLCAWSEDRKGSYTFGSGTRLTVV.

The rearrangement links TRBV30 to TRBJ2-3; D is possibly TRBD1 (5 bases). The CDR3 extends over 14 amino acids. V was shortened by 4 bases and J by 0 bases, with 11 bases between the two germline ends. Per germline, CDR1 GTSNPN and CDR2 SVGIG (reference sequence). The DNA of the CDR3 is TGTGCCTGGAATTCACAGGCTAGCACAGATACGCAGTATTTT. Amino acids: CAWNSQASTDTQYF.

This chain links TRBV3-1 (or the pseudogene TRBV3-2) with TRBJ2-1; 14 bases map to TRBD2. CDR3 length equals 16 residues. The germline gives CDR1 LGHDT, CDR2 YNNKEL (reference sequence). The ends lost 5 bases at V and 9 bases at J; junction bases unmatched: 9. This CDR3 reads CASSSRGTSGRSEQFF. The CDR3 DNA is TGTGCCAGCAGCTCCAGGGGGACTAGCGGGAGAAGTGAGCAGTTCTTC.

Here the CDR3 reads CASSKWGQYYNEQFF. CDR3 coding DNA: TGTGCCAGCAGCAAGTGGGGACAGTACTACAATGAGCAGTTCTTC. The chain carries TRBV21-1 and TRBJ2-1; the table's TRBD1 call for D was not verified on the DNA. TRBV21-1 is given as a pseudogene. CDR3 size: 15 residues.

The J gene is TRBJ1-3, the V gene TRBV19; D is uncertain. V lost 6 bases to trimming and J lost 0 bases, with 12 bases between them. The CDR3 consists of 15 residues. Germline CDR1 and CDR2: LNHDA and SQIVND (reference sequence). DNA for the CDR3: TGTGCCAGTAGGCCCCCACAGAGCTCTGGAAACACCATATATTTT. This gives the protein CASRPPQSSGNTIYF.

This chain uses TRBV7-3 with TRBJ2-1; weak D call: TRBD2 (7 bases). The germline CDR1 and CDR2 sequences are SGHTA and FQGTGA. Trimming removed 2 bases from V and 4 bases from J, with 12 bases in between. The length of the CDR3 is 15 residues. The CDR3: CASSLEGGSYNEQFF. The CDR3 DNA sequence: TGTGCCAGCAGCTTAGAGGGGGGGTCTTACAATGAGCAGTTCTTC.

The V call is TRBV6-5, the J call TRBJ1-1, with D possibly TRBD1 on 6 matching bases. Germline CDR1 reads MNHEY; CDR2 reads SVGAGI. Trimming pared 6 bases from V and 1 base from J, leaving 6 bases between. CDR3 length: 12 residues. CDR3 protein: CASRQGNTEAFF. In DNA, the CDR3 is TGTGCCAGCAGACAGGGGAACACTGAAGCTTTCTTT.